The clone carrying this T cell receptor (beta chain) was detected a few times. For the second PCR, which ran for about 7 to 11 cycles, a sample-barcoded 5' primer and a J-beta primer mix were used. TCRdb called the 5' RACE reads again in MiXCR, with one record for every CDR3 protein. The sample holds 1.5 million or so distinct CDR3 sequences; 42% are singletons and the top ten take approximately 7.9%. With 2 bases clipped from V and 3 bases from J, the junction kept 14 bases outside the gene matches. CDR3 size: 20 residues. Germline V gene lookup returns CDR1 SGHTA and CDR2 FQGNSA. This sample was taken from a study of blood T cells in healthy people across ages.

The specimen was blood. V is TRBV7-2 and J is TRBJ2-3; 13 bases are shared with TRBD2. The sequence came from a young woman in good health. The DNA of the CDR3 is TGTGCCAGCAGCTTACGGACTAGCGGGGGCCTCTCGTCTTGGACAGATACGCAGTATTTT. Its translation is CASSLRTSGGLSSWTDTQYF.